The clone carrying this T cell receptor beta chain occurred many times. Its antigen remains unidentified. This specimen belongs to a study of blood T cells in healthy people across ages. Study observations and caveats: Measured against age, TCR beta diversity per million T cells decreased in a roughly linear manner.

V shed 5 bases, J shed 4 bases, and the junction held 13 bases outside the gene matches. This CDR3 is 16 amino acids long. Looked up from germline, CDR1 is SGHAT and CDR2 is FQNNGV. A J-beta primer mix and a sample-barcoded 5' primer were used in a second PCR of about 7 to 12 cycles. TCRdb reprocessed the 5' RACE reads via MiXCR and lists one record per CDR3 protein. This repertoire shows about 670,000 distinct CDR3 sequences, approximately 52% found once; its top ten account for 13%. The source material was blood. The chain carries TRBV11-2 and TRBJ2-7; TRBD2 matches at 8 bases. The sequence was collected from a woman of 80 years or more in good health. The CDR3 sequence is CASSRGMVAGFYEQYF. For the CDR3, the DNA is TGTGCCAGCAGCCGGGGGATGGTAGCGGGGTTTTACGAGCAGTACTTC. The variable domain in full, completed from reference TRBV11-2 and TRBJ2-7, reads EAGVAQSPRYKIIEKRQSVAFWCNPISGHATLYWYQQILGQGPKLLIQFQNNGVVDDSQLPKDRFSAERLKGVDSTLKIQPAKLEDSAVYLCASSRGMVAGFYEQYFGPGTRLTVT.